Listed below are T cell receptor beta chains from one sample, sequenced in a study of cytomegalovirus exposure and HLA in healthy donors. Sequenced by immunoSEQ multiplex PCR; TCRdb stores in-frame clones only, minus some. The table has about 150,000 clones, 75% to 85% seen once; the top ten hold roughly 3.6%. The sample was PBMCs. The receptor set was obtained from a human donor in good health. Both conserved end residues are part of each CDR3. The D gene is left open where the match is weak.

>TRBV7-9|TRBJ2-1|-
CASSLTFGSSYNEQFF
>TRBV12-5|TRBJ1-3|-
CASGGLLSSGNTIYF
>TRBV25-1|TRBJ2-2|-
CASSAALGAGWGTGELFF
>TRBV7-8|TRBJ1-4|-
CASSLVSRAEKLFF
>TRBV28|TRBJ2-5|-
CASSFEETQYF
>TRBV2|TRBJ2-3|-
CASSEVAFTDTQYF
>TRBV19|TRBJ1-5|TRBD1
CASSYRGGGQPQHF
>TRBV6-1|TRBJ2-1|TRBD1
CASSATGAPNYNEQFF
>TRBV14|TRBJ2-3|TRBD2
CASSIIGLASDTQYF
>TRBV7-9|TRBJ1-1|-
CSSSPRWVENTEAFF
>TRBV7-6|TRBJ2-7|TRBD2
CASSLAASGANSYEQYF
>TRBV13|TRBJ2-7|-
CASSQKPSSLVSYEQYF
>TRBV9|TRBJ2-3|-
CASSPVVAGPTDTQYF
>TRBV7-6|TRBJ2-2|-
CASASVPRGELFF
>TRBV28|TRBJ2-7|-
CASSLLGSWQYF
>TRBV2|TRBJ1-3|-
CASSGIQRSSGNTIYF
>TRBV5-1|TRBJ1-5|-
CASSLAGVSNQPQHF
>TRBV7-2|TRBJ2-3|-
CASSLEPPGTQYF
>TRBV11-2|TRBJ2-4|TRBD2
CASRPTSGSNIQYF
>TRBV4-3|TRBJ2-3|TRBD2
CASSQDGAGGRTQYF
>TRBV6-4|TRBJ2-6|TRBD2
CASSDSRAGVSGANVLTF
>TRBV6-5|TRBJ2-2|-
CASSYRVGELFF
>TRBV6-5|TRBJ2-7|TRBD2
CASTGLANEQYF
>TRBV6-5|TRBJ1-1|-
CASRSTVPNTEAFF
>TRBV9|TRBJ2-2|TRBD2
CASSGGGLAGGRVTGELFF
>TRBV2|TRBJ2-7|TRBD2
CASSGEGGGSYEQYF
>TRBV18|TRBJ2-7|TRBD1
CASSHRQGAYEQYF
>TRBV27|TRBJ1-6|TRBD1
CASSSWTGTNSPLHF
>TRBV5-4|TRBJ2-7|-
CASSLGRVGYEQYF
>TRBV6-5|TRBJ1-2|-
CASSYSGFLLHGYTF
>TRBV28|TRBJ1-5|-
CASSLGQYNQPQHF
>TRBV6-5|TRBJ1-2|-
CASRDRTGNYGYTF
>TRBV14|TRBJ2-3|-
CASSQELVDTQYF
>TRBV4-1|TRBJ1-2|TRBD1
CASGEGATDSYGYTF
>TRBV28|TRBJ2-1|TRBD2
CASSLPTSVYNEQFF
>TRBV19|TRBJ2-1|TRBD2
CASAIPGRILNEQFF
>TRBV6-5|TRBJ2-1|TRBD2
CASSYLGGDREQFF
>TRBV28|TRBJ2-7|-
CASSWPGLDGEQYF
>TRBV7-2|TRBJ2-3|-
CASSPTLGLVPDTQYF
>TRBV27|TRBJ2-4|-
CASSSTFPERDIQYF
>TRBV6-1|TRBJ2-1|TRBD2
CASSVQMAGLARPYNEQFF
>TRBV19|TRBJ2-7|-
CASSIWGRPYEQYF
>TRBV11-3|TRBJ2-1|-
CASSPYSLRDGNEQFF
>TRBV4-3|TRBJ2-2|TRBD1
CASSQTQGATGELFF
>TRBV15|TRBJ1-1|-
CATSRDRGGSTEAFF
>TRBV6-1|TRBJ1-2|-
CAPRGGNGYTF
>TRBV2|TRBJ2-2|-
CASSEAGRGSGELFF
>TRBV6-1|TRBJ2-3|-
CAAGGVAGSTDTQYF
>TRBV29-1|TRBJ1-2|-
CSVSGDHRGGYTF
>TRBV6-1|TRBJ1-4|-
CASRALEGLREKLFF
>TRBV6-5|TRBJ1-2|-
CASSYSRGNGGYTF
>TRBV5-4|TRBJ2-3|-
CASSLAKSSTDTQYF
>TRBV4-1|TRBJ2-1|-
CASSQPREDNEQFF